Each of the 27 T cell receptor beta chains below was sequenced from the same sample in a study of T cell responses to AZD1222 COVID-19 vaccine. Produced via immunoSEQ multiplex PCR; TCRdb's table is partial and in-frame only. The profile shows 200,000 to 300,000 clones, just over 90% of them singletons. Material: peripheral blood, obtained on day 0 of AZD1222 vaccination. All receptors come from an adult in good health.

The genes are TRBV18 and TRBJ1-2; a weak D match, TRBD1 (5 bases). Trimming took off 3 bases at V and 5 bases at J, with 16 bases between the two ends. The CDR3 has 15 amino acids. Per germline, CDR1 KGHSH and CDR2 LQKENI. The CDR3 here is CASSPQGKGLYGYTF. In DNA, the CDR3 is TGTGCCAGCTCACCCCAGGGCAAAGGCCTATATGGCTACACCTTC.

CDR3 sequence: CASSLPFYNEQFF. In DNA, the CDR3 is TGTGCCAGCAGCCTCCCTTTTTACAATGAGCAGTTCTTC. This chain links TRBV27 with TRBJ2-1, with unresolved D. Deletions cut 6 bases from V and 4 bases from J, with 10 bases between. Germline V gene lookup returns CDR1 MNHEY and CDR2 SMNVEV (reference sequence). The length of the CDR3 is 13 residues.

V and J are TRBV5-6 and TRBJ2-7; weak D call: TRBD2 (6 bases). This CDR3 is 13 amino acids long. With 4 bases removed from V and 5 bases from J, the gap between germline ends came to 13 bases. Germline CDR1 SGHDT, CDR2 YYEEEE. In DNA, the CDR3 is TGTGCCAGCAGCCCCGGAGGGTCGGACGAGCAGTACTTC. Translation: CASSPGGSDEQYF.

The CDR3: CASSELGGRTDTQYF. In DNA, the CDR3 is TGTGCCAGCAGTGAACTGGGCGGGAGAACAGATACGCAGTATTTT. The rearrangement links TRBV25-1 to TRBJ2-3, with TRBD2 matching over 7 bases. The junction had 5 bases not matched to a gene; V was cut back by 2 bases and J by 3 bases. In germline, CDR1 is MGHDK, CDR2 SYGVNS. The CDR3 contains 15 residues. Full variable domain (missing parts from reference TRBV25-1 and TRBJ2-3): EADIYQTPRYLVIGTGKKITLECSQTMGHDKMYWYQQDPGMELHLIHYSYGVNSTEKGDLSSESTVSRIRTEHFPLTLESARPSHTSQYLCASSELGGRTDTQYFGPGTRLTVL.

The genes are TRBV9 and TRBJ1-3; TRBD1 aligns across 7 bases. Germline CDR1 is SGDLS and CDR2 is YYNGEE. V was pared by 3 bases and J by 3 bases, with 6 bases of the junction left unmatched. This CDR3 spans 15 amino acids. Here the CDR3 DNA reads TGTGCCAGCAGCGCACCCGGGACAGTTGGAAACACCATATATTTT. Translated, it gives CASSAPGTVGNTIYF.

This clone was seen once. Here the CDR3 reads CSVARGLLTYEQYF. CDR3 nucleotides: TGCAGCGTTGCCCGCGGGCTGCTCACCTACGAGCAGTACTTC. This chain uses TRBV29-1 with TRBJ2-7; possibly TRBD2 for D (5 bases). The CDR3 is 14 amino acids. V was pared by 4 bases and J by 2 bases, with 15 bases between. Germline V gene sequence: CDR1 SQVTM, CDR2 ANQGSEA.

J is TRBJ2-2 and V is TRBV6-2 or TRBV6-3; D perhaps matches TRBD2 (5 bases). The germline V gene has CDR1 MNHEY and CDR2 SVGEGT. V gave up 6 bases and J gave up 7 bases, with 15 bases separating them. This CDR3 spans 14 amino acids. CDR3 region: CASSRGPKGGELFF. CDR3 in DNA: TGTGCCAGCAGCCGCGGGCCAAAGGGCGGGGAGCTGTTTTTT.

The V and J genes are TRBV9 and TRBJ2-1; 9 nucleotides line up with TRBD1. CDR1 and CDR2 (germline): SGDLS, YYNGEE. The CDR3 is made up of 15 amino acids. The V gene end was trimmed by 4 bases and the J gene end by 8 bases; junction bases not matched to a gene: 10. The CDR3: CASSSAGTGSDEQFF. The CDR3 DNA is TGTGCCAGCAGCTCAGCCGGGACAGGGTCCGATGAGCAGTTCTTC.

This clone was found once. Written as DNA, the CDR3 is TGTGCCAGCACCCTGAGCGGGGGCACCTACAATGAGCAGTTCTTC. Protein product: CASTLSGGTYNEQFF. This chain joins TRBV5-4 and TRBJ2-1; TRBD2 agrees at 8 bases. Trimming cost V 6 bases and J 2 bases; bases outside gene matches: 7. The CDR3 loop spans 15 amino acids. Germline V gives CDR1 SGHNT, CDR2 YYREEE (reference sequence). The full variable domain, in which reference TRBV5-4 and TRBJ2-1 provide the parts outside the CDR3, is ETGVTQSPTHLIKTRGQQVTLRCSSQSGHNTVSWYQQALGQGPQFIFQYYREEENGRGNFPPRFSGLQFPNYSSELNVNALELDDSALYLCASTLSGGTYNEQFFGPGTRLTVL.

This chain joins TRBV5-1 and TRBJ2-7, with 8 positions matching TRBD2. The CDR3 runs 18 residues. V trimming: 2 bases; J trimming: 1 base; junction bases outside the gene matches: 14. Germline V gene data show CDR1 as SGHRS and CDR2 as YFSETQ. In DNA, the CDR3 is TGCGCCAGCAGCTTCCTATCGGCGGCAGCGGGGGAATCCTACGAGCAGTACTTC. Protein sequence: CASSFLSAAAGESYEQYF.

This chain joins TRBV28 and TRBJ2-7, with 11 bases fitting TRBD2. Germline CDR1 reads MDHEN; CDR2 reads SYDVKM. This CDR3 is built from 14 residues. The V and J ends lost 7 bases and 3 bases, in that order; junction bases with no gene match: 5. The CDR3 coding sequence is TGTGCCAGCACCCTTAGCGGGGGGGTCTACGAGCAGTACTTC. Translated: CASTLSGGVYEQYF.

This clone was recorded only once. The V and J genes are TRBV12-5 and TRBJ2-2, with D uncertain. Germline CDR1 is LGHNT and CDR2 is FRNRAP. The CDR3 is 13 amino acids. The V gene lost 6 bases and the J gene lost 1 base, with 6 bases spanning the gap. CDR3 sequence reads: CASGEQNTGELFF. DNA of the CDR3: TGTGCTAGTGGGGAACAGAACACCGGGGAGCTGTTTTTT.

CDR3 protein: CASSLVYLGYTF. The DNA for the CDR3 is TGTGCCAGCAGCTTAGTTTATCTTGGCTACACCTTC. The gene calls are TRBV7-2 and TRBJ1-2; D uncertain. Germline loops: CDR1 SGHTA, CDR2 FQGNSA. V was pared by 1 base and J by 7 bases, with 7 bases between. CDR3 length: 12 residues.

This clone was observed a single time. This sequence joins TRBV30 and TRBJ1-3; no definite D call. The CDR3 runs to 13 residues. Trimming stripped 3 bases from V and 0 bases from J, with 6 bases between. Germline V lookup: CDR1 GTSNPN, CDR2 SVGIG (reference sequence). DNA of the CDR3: TGTGCCTGGAGACCTAGCTCTGGAAACACCATATATTTT. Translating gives CAWRPSSGNTIYF. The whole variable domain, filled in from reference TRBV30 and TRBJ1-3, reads SQTIHQWPATLVQPVGSPLSLECTVEGTSNPNLYWYRQAAGRGLQLLFYSVGIGQISSEVPQNLSASRPQDRQFILSSKKLLLSDSGFYLCAWRPSSGNTIYFGEGSWLTVV.

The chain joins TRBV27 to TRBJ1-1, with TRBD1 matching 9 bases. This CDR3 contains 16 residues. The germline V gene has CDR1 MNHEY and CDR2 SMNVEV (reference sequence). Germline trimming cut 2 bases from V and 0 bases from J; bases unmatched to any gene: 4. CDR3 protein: CASSLRQGGMNTEAFF. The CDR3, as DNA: TGTGCCAGCAGTTTAAGACAGGGGGGCATGAACACTGAAGCTTTCTTT.

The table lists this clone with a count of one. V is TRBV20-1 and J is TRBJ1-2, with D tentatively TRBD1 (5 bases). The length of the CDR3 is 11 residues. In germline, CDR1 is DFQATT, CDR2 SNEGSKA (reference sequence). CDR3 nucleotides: TGCAGCCCCAGGGTAAACTATGGCTACACCTTC. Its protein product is CSPRVNYGYTF.

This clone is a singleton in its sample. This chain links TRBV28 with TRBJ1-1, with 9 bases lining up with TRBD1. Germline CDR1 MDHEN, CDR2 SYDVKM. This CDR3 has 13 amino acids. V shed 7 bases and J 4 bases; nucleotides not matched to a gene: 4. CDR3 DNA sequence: TGTGCCAGCACCCTGACAGGGGGCACTGAAGCTTTCTTT. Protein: CASTLTGGTEAFF.

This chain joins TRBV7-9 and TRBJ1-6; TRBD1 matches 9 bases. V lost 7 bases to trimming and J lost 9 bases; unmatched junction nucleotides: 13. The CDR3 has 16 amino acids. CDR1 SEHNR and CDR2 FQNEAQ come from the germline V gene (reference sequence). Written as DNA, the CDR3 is TGTGCCAGCACCCAATCGACCGGGACAGGGTCTTCACCCCTCCACTTT. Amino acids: CASTQSTGTGSSPLHF.

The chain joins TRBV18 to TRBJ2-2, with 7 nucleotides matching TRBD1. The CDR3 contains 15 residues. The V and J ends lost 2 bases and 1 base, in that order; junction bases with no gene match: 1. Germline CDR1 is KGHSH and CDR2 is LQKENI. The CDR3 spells CASSPGTENTGELFF. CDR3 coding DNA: TGTGCCAGCTCACCAGGGACAGAGAACACCGGGGAGCTGTTTTTT.

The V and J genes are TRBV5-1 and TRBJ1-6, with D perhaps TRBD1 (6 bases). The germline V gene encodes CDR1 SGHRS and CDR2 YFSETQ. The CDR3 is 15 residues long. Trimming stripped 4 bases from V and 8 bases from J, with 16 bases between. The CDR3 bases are TGCGCCAGCAGCCTTGACAGGCAGAGATATTCACCCCTCCACTTT. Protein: CASSLDRQRYSPLHF.

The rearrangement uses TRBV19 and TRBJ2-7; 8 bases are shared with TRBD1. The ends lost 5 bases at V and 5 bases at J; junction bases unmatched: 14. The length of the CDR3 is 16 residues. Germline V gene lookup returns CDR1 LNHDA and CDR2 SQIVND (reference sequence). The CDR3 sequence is CASSFLRGQGSDEQYF. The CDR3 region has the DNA TGTGCCAGTAGTTTCCTCAGGGGGCAGGGCAGCGACGAGCAGTACTTC.

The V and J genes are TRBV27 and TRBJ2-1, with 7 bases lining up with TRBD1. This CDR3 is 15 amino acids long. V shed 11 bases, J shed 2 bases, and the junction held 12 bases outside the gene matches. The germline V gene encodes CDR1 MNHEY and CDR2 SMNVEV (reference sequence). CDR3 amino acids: CAARPRGLTYNEQFF. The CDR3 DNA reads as TGTGCCGCCAGGCCGAGGGGGCTTACCTACAATGAGCAGTTCTTC.

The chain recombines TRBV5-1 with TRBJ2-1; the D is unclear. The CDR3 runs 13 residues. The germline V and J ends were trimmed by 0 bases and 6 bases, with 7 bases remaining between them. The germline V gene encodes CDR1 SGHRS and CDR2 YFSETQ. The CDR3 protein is CASSLAGINEQFF. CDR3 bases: TGCGCCAGCAGCTTGGCGGGTATCAATGAGCAGTTCTTC.

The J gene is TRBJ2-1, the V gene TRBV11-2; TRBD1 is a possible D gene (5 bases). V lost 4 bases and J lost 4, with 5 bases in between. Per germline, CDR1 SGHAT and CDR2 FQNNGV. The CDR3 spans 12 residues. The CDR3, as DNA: TGTGCCAGCAGCTCAGGGTACAATGAGCAGTTCTTC. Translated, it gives CASSSGYNEQFF.

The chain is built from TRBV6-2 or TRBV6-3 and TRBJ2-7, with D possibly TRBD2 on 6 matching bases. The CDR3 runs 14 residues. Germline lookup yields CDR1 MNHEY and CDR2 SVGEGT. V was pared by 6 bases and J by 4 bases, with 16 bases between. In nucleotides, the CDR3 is TGTGCCAGCAGCTGGTCCGGGAGTCGGTACGAGCAGTACTTC. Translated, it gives CASSWSGSRYEQYF.

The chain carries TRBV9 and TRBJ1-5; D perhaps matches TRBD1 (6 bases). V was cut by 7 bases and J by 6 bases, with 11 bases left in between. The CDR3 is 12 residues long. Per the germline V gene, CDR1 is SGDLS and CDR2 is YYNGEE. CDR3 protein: CASGGQSQPQHF. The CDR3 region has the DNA TGTGCCAGCGGAGGACAGAGTCAGCCCCAGCATTTT.

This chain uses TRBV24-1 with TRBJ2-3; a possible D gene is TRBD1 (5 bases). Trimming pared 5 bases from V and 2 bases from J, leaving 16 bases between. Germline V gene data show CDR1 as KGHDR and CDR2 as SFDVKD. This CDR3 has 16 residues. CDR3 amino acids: CATSGAGRGHTDTQYF. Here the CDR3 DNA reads TGTGCCACCAGTGGGGCAGGGCGAGGACACACAGATACGCAGTATTTT.